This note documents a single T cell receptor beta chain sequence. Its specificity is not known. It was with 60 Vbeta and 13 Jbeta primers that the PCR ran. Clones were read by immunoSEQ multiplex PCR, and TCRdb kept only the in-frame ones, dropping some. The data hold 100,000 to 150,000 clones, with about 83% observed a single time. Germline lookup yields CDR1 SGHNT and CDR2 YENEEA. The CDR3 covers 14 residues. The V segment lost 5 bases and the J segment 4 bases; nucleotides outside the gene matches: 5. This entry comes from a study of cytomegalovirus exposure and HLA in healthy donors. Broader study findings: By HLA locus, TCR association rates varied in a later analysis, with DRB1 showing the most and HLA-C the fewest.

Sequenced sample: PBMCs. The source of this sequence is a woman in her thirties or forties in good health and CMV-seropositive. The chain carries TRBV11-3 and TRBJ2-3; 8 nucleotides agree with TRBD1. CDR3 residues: CASSLGQGSDTQYF. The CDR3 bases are TGTGCCAGCAGCCTAGGACAGGGATCAGATACGCAGTATTTT.